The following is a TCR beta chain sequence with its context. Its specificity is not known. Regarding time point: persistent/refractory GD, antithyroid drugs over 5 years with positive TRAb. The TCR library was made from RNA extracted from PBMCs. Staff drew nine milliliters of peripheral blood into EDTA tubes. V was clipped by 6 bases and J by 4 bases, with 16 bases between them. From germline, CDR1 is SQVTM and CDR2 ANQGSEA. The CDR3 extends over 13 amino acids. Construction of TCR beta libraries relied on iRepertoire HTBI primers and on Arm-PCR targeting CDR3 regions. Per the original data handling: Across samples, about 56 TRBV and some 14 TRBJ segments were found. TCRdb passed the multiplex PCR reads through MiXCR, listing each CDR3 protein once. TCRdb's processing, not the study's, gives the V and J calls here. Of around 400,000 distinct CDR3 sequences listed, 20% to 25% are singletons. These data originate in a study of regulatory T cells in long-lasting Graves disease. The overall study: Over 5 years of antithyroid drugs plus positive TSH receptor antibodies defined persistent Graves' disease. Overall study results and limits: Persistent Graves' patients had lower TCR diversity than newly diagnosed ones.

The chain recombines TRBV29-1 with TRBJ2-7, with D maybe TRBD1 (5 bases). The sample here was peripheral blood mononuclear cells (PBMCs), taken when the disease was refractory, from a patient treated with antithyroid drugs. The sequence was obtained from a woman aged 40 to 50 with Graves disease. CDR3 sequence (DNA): TGCAGCGTAGGCAGGGTTCCCCTATACGAGCAGTACTTC. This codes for CSVGRVPLYEQYF.